What follows are 11 T cell receptor beta chains derived from one specimen sequenced in a study of cytomegalovirus exposure and HLA in healthy donors (dated by TCRdb to 2016 to 2017). Preparation of the library involved the immunoSEQ multiplex PCR assay. A mixture of 60 forward primers for TCR Vbeta segments and 13 reverse primers for TCR Jbeta segments was used in the multiplex PCR. The immuneACCESS repertoire file appears here via TCRdb, limited to in-frame rearrangements. These files lack a portion of the clones; in checked studies, under half of the deficit traces to unresolved V genes, and the cause of the others is not known. Across this sample there are about 200,000 clones, with about 82% seen only once. The ten largest clones capture around 2.8% of the sample. Specimen: PBMCs. The receptors were sampled from a man aged 30-40 years in good health and CMV-seronegative.

This chain links TRBV6-1 with TRBJ2-3; 13 positions agree with TRBD2. V was clipped by 4 bases and J by 3 bases; unmatched bases: 4. CDR1 and CDR2 from the germline V gene are MNHNS and SASEGT. CDR3 length: 16 amino acids. For the CDR3, the DNA is TGTGCCAGCAGTGCAAAGACTAGCGGGGGGACAGATACGCAGTATTTT. This sequence encodes CASSAKTSGGTDTQYF.

The chain carries TRBV5-1 and TRBJ1-4; 7 bases align to TRBD1. Germline-derived CDR1 and CDR2 are SGHRS and YFSETQ. V lost 2 bases to trimming and J lost 5 bases; unmatched junction nucleotides: 9. The CDR3 has 16 amino acids. The CDR3 DNA is TGCGCCAGCAGCTTAGGCCTAGGGGGCAGAAATGAAAAACTGTTTTTT. It yields the protein CASSLGLGGRNEKLFF.

The rearrangement joins TRBV5-1 to TRBJ2-5, with a possible D match to TRBD2 (6 bases). With 5 bases removed from V and 0 bases from J, the gap between germline ends came to 14 bases. The CDR3 sequence is 15 residues long. Germline CDR1 is SGHRS and CDR2 is YFSETQ. DNA for the CDR3: TGCGCCAGCAGGGAGGGAAAACTCAACCAAGAGACCCAGTACTTC. Its protein product is CASREGKLNQETQYF.

The chain uses TRBV9 and TRBJ1-2; 7 bases match TRBD1. J lost 3 bases, V lost 3 bases, and 5 bases had no gene match. The CDR3 spans 14 residues. CDR1 is SGDLS, CDR2 YYNGEE, per germline. The CDR3 protein is CASSAGQVDYGYTF. In DNA, the CDR3 is TGTGCCAGCAGCGCAGGACAGGTGGACTATGGCTACACCTTC.

This clone has just a few counts. V gene TRBV6-1 combines with J gene TRBJ2-1; D unresolved. This CDR3 is 14 amino acids long. CDR1 and CDR2 from the germline V gene are MNHNS and SASEGT. Trimming left V 2 bases short and J 0 bases short, with 5 bases between. CDR3 sequence reads: CASSEPSSYNEQFF. In nucleotides, the CDR3 is TGTGCCAGCAGTGAACCATCCTCCTACAATGAGCAGTTCTTC.

This chain uses TRBV2 with TRBJ1-6, with D possibly being TRBD1 (6 bases). The germline V and J ends were trimmed by 8 bases and 7 bases, with 12 bases remaining between them. Germline V CDR1 and CDR2: SNHLY, FYNNEI. CDR3 size: 13 residues. CDR3 nucleotide sequence: TGTGCCAGCGTTTGGACAGAGAATTCACCCCTCCACTTT. Residues: CASVWTENSPLHF.

The chain has TRBV5-1 and TRBJ2-5; D is possibly TRBD1 (5 bases). Germline CDR1 reads SGHRS; CDR2 reads YFSETQ. The CDR3 contains 16 residues. Trimming left V 0 bases short and J 2 bases short, with 14 bases between. The CDR3 region has the DNA TGCGCCAGCAGCTTGGGGTTCTTGCAGGGTCAAGAGACCCAGTACTTC. Translation gives CASSLGFLQGQETQYF. Filled out from reference TRBV5-1 and TRBJ2-5, the complete variable domain reads KAGVTQTPRYLIKTRGQQVTLSCSPISGHRSVSWYQQTPGQGLQFLFEYFSETQRNKGNFPGRFSGRQFSNSRSEMNVSTLELGDSALYLCASSLGFLQGQETQYFGPGTRLLVL.

The rearrangement uses TRBV6-1 and TRBJ2-2; no clear D. This CDR3 comprises 13 residues. CDR1 and CDR2 from the germline V gene are MNHNS and SASEGT. Trimming removed 7 bases from V and 3 bases from J, with 9 bases in between. CDR3 coding DNA: TGTGCCAGCATCAAGAGCTACACCGGGGAGCTGTTTTTT. Protein: CASIKSYTGELFF.

The chain carries TRBV10-1 and TRBJ2-1; D possibly corresponds to TRBD1 (6 bases). The CDR3 is made up of 16 amino acids. CDR1 and CDR2 (germline): WNHNN, SYGVQD (reference sequence). V was trimmed by 0 bases and J by 7 bases, leaving 16 bases between them. CDR3 sequence (DNA): TGCGCCAGCAGTGAGTCGACTGGGGGCGGAGAGAATGAGCAGTTCTTC. It translates to CASSESTGGGENEQFF.

In its sample, this clone was seen a few times. V usage is TRBV9 and J usage is TRBJ2-1; 8 nucleotides align to TRBD2. Germline trimming cut 0 bases from V and 7 bases from J; bases unmatched to any gene: 6. CDR1 SGDLS and CDR2 YYNGEE come from the germline V gene. This CDR3 is built from 15 residues. The chain's CDR3 is CASSVDPAGENEQFF. The CDR3 nucleotides are TGTGCCAGCAGCGTAGACCCAGCGGGGGAAAATGAGCAGTTCTTC.

The chain links TRBV2 to TRBJ2-3; 15 positions match TRBD2. The CDR3 extends over 16 amino acids. The V and J ends lost 4 bases and 4 bases, in that order; junction bases with no gene match: 3. Germline assignment: CDR1 SNHLY and CDR2 FYNNEI. CDR3 nucleotides: TGTGCCAGCAGTGCAAGGACTAGCGGGGGGGCAGATACGCAGTATTTT. Its translation: CASSARTSGGADTQYF.